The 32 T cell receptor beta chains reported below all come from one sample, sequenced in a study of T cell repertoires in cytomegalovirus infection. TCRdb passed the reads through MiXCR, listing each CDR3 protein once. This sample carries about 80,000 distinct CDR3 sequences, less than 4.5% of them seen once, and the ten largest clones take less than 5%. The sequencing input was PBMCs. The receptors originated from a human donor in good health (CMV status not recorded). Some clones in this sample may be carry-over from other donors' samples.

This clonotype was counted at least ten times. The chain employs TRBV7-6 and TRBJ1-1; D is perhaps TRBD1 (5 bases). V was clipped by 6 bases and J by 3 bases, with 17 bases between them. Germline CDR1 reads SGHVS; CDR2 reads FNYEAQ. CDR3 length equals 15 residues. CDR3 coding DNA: TGTGCCAGCAGGGCTTCCCGGGGCGCGGACACTGAAGCTTTCTTT. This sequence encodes CASRASRGADTEAFF.

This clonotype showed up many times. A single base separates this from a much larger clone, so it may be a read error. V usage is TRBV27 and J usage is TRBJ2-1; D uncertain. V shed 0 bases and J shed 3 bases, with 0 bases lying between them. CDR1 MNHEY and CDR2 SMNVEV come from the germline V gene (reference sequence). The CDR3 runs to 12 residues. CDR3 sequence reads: CASSLSYNEQFF. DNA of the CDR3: TGTGCCAGCAGTTTATCCTACAATGAGCAGTTCTTC.

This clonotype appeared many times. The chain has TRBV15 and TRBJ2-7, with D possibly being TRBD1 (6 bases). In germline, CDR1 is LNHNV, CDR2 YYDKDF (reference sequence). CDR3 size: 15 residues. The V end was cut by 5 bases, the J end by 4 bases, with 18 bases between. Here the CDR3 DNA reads TGTGCCACCAGCGGACGGGACACGGGGTATTACGAGCAGTACTTC. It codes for CATSGRDTGYYEQYF.

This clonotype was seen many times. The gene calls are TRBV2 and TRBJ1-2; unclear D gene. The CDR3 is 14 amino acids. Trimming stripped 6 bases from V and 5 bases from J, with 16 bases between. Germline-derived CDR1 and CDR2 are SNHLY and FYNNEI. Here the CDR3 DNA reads TGTGCCAGCAGCGCCGAAAAGAGCATTTATGGCTACACCTTC. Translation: CASSAEKSIYGYTF. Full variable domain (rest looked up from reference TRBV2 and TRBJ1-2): EPEVTQTPSHQVTQMGQEVILRCVPISNHLYFYWYRQILGQKVEFLVSFYNNEISEKSEIFDDQFSVERPDGSNFTLKIRSTKLEDSAMYFCASSAEKSIYGYTFGSGTRLTVV.

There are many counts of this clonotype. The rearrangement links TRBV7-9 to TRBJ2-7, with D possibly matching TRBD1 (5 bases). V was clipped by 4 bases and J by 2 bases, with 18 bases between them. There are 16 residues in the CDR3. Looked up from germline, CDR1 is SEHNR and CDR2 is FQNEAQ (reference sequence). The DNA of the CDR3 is TGTGCCAGCAGCTCAATAGTTCGACAGAATCCCTACGAGCAGTACTTC. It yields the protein CASSSIVRQNPYEQYF.

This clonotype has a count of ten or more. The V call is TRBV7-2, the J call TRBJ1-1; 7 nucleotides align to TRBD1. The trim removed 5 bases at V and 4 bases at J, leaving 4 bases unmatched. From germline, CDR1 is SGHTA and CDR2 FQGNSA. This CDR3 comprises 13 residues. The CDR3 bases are TGTGCCAGCAGCAGAGACAGGGTCACTGAAGCTTTCTTT. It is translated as CASSRDRVTEAFF.

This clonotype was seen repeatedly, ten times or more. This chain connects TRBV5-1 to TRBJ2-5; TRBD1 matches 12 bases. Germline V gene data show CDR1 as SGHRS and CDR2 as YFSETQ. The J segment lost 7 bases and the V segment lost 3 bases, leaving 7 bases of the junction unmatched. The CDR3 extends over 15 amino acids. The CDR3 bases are TGCGCCAGCAGCTGGGACAGGGGGCATGGCGTGACCCAGTACTTC. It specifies CASSWDRGHGVTQYF.

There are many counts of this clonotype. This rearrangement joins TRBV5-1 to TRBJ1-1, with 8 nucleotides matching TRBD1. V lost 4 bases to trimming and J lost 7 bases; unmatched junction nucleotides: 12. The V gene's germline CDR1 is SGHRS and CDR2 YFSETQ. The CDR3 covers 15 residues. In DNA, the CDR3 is TGCGCCAGCAGCCCGAGAACAGGGGGTAGGATTGAAGCTTTCTTT. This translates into CASSPRTGGRIEAFF.

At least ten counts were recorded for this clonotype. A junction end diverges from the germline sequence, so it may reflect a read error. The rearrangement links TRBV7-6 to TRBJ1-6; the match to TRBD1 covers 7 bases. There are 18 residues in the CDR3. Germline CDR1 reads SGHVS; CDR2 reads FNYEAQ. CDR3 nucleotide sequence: TGTGCCAGCAGCCCTCGAATAGGACAGGTCAGGGGGAATTCGCCCCTCCACTTT. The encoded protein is CASSPRIGQVRGNSPLHF.

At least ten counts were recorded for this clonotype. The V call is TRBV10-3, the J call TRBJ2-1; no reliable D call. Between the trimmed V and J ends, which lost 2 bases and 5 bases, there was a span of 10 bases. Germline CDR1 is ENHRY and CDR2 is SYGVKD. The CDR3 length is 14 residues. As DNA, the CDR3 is TGTGCCATCAGTGAGAGGCAGGCCAACAATGAGCAGTTCTTC. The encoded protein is CAISERQANNEQFF.

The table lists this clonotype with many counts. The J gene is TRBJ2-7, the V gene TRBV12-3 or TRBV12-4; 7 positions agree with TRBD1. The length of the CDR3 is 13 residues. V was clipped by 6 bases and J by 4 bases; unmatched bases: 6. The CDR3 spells CASSPYRGYEQYF. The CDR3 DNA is TGTGCCAGCAGCCCTTACAGGGGATACGAGCAGTACTTC.

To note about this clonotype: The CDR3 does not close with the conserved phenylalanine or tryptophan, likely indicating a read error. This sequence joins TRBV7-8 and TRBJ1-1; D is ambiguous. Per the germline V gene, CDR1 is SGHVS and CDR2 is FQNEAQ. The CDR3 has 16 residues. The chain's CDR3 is CASSLGTEVIDTDAFV. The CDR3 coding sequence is TGTGCCAGCAGCTTAGGGACCGAGGTGATCGACACTGATGCTTTCGTT.

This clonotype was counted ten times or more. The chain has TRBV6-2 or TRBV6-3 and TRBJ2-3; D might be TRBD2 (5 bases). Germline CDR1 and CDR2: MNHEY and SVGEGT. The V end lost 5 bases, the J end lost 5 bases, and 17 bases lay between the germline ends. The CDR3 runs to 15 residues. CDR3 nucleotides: TGTGCCAGCAGTACCAAAGGACTCGCTAGAGATACGCAGTATTTT. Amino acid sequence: CASSTKGLARDTQYF.

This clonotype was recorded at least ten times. The CDR3 nucleotides read TGTGCCAGCAGCCACCCCCCGGCCAAAAACATTCAGTACTTC. Translation gives CASSHPPAKNIQYF. The rearrangement uses TRBV7-8 and TRBJ2-4; D gene uncertain. The CDR3 is made up of 14 amino acids. Deletions cut 5 bases from V and 1 base from J, with 9 bases between. CDR1 SGHVS and CDR2 FQNEAQ come from the germline V gene.

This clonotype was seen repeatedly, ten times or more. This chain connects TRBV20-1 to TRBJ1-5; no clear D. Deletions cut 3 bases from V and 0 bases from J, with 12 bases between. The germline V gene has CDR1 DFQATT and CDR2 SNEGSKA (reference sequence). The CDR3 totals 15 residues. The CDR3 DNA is TGCAGTGCTAGCGAGGGAGACTATAGCAATCAGCCCCAGCATTTT. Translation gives CSASEGDYSNQPQHF.

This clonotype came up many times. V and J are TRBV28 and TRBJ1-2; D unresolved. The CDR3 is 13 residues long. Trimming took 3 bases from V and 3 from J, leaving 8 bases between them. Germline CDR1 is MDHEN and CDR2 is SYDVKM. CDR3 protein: CASSFGEHYGYTF. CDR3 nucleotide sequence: TGTGCCAGCAGTTTCGGGGAGCACTATGGCTACACCTTC.

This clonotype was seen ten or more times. The CDR3 here is CASGLAGGTDTQYF. CDR3 coding DNA: TGTGCCAGCGGACTAGCGGGGGGCACAGATACGCAGTATTTT. The chain uses TRBV28 and TRBJ2-3, with 13 positions matching TRBD2. Looked up from germline, CDR1 is MDHEN and CDR2 is SYDVKM. J gave up 1 base and V 8 bases, and 0 bases lay outside the gene matches. CDR3 length: 14 amino acids.

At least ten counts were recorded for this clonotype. CDR3 in DNA: TGTGCCAGCGTAAATCACAAGGGGGCCAAAAACATTCAGTACTTC. Its protein product is CASVNHKGAKNIQYF. V gene TRBV7-9 combines with J gene TRBJ2-4; TRBD1 might be the D (5 bases). The CDR3 contains 15 residues. The V end was cut by 8 bases, the J end by 1 base, with 15 bases between. Germline V gene lookup returns CDR1 SEHNR and CDR2 FQNEAQ (reference sequence).

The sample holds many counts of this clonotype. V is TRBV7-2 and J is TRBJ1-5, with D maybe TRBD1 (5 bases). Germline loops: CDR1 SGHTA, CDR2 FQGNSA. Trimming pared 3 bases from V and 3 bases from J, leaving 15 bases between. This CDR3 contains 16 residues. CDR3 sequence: CASSFTWGEVNQPQHF. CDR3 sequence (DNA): TGTGCCAGCAGCTTCACTTGGGGGGAAGTCAATCAGCCCCAGCATTTT.

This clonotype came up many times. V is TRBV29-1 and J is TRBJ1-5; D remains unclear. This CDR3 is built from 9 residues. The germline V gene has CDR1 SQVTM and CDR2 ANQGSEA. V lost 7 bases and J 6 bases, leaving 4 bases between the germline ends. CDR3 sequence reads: CSARQPQHF. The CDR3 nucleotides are TGCAGCGCACGTCAGCCCCAGCATTTT.

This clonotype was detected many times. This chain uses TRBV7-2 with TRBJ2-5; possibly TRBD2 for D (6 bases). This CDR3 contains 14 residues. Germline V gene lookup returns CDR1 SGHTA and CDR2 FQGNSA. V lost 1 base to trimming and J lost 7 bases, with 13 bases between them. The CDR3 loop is CASSLGTSSGTQYF. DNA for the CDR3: TGTGCCAGCAGCTTAGGTACTAGCTCCGGGACCCAGTACTTC.

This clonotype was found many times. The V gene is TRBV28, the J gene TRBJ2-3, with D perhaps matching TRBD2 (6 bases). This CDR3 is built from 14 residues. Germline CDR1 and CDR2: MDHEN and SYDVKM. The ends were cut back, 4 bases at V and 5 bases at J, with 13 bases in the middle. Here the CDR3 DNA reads TGTGCCAGCAGTTCGGGCGGGGTGGAAGATACGCAGTATTTT. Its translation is CASSSGGVEDTQYF.

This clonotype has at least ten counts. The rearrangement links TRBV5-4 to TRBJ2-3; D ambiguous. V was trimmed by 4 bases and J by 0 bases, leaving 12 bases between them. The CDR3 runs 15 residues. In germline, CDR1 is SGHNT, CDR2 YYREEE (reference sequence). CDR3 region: CASSPELRSTDTQYF. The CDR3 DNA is TGTGCCAGCAGCCCCGAACTACGTAGCACAGATACGCAGTATTTT. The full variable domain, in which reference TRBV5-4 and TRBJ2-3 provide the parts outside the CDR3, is ETGVTQSPTHLIKTRGQQVTLRCSSQSGHNTVSWYQQALGQGPQFIFQYYREEENGRGNFPPRFSGLQFPNYSSELNVNALELDDSALYLCASSPELRSTDTQYFGPGTRLTVL.

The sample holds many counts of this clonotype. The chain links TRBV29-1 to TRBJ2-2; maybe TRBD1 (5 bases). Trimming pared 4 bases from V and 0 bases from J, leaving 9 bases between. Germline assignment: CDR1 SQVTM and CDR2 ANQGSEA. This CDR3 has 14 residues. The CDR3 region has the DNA TGCAGCGTTGCCAGGGATACGAACACCGGGGAGCTGTTTTTT. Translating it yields CSVARDTNTGELFF.

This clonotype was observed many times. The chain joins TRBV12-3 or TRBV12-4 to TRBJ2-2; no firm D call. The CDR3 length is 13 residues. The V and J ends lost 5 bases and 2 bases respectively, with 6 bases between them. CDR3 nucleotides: TGTGCCAGCAGTAGGGTTAACACCGGGGAGCTGTTTTTT. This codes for CASSRVNTGELFF.

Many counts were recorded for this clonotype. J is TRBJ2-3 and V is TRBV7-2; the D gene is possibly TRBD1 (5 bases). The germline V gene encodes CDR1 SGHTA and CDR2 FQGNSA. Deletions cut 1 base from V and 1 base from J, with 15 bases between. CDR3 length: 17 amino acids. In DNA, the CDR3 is TGTGCCAGCAGCTTAGGGCAGGGCGCCCCGGGCACAGATACGCAGTATTTT. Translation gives CASSLGQGAPGTDTQYF. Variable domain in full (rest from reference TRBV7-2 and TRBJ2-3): GAGVSQSPSNKVTEKGKDVELRCDPISGHTALYWYRQSLGQGLEFLIYFQGNSAPDKSGLPSDRFSAERTGGSVSTLTIQRTQQEDSAVYLCASSLGQGAPGTDTQYFGPGTRLTVL.

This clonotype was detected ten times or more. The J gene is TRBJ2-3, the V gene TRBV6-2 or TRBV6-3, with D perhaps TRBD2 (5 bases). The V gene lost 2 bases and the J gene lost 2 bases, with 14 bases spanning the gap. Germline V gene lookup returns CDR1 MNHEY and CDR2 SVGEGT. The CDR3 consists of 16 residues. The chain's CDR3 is CASSYPHGGVTDTQYF. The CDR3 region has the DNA TGTGCCAGCAGTTACCCCCACGGAGGAGTCACAGATACGCAGTATTTT.

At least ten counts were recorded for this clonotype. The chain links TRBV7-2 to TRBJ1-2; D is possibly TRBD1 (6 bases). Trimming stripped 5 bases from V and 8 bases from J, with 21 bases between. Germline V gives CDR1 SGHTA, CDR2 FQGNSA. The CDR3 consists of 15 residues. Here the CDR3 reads CASSPYTGRPRGYTF. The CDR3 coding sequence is TGTGCCAGCAGCCCCTACACAGGGCGTCCTCGGGGCTACACCTTC.

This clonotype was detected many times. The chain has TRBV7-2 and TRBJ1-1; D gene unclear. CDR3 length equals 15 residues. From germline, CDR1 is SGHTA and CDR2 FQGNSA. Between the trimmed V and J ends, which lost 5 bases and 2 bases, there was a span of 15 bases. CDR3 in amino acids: CASSLTLGSNTEAFF. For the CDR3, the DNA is TGTGCCAGCAGCCTCACCTTGGGATCAAACACTGAAGCTTTCTTT.

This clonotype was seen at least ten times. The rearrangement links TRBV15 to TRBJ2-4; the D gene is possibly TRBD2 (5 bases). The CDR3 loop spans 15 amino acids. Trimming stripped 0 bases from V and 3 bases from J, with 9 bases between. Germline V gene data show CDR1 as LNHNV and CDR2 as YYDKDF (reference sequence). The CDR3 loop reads CATSREERYKNIQYF. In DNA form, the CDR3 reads TGTGCCACCAGCAGAGAAGAGCGGTACAAAAACATTCAGTACTTC.

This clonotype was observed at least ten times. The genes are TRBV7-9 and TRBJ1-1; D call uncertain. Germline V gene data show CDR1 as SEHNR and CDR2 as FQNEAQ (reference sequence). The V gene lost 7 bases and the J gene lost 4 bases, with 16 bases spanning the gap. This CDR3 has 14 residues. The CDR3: CASTPLEVRTEAFF. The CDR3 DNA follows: TGTGCCAGCACCCCCTTAGAGGTTCGCACTGAAGCTTTCTTT.

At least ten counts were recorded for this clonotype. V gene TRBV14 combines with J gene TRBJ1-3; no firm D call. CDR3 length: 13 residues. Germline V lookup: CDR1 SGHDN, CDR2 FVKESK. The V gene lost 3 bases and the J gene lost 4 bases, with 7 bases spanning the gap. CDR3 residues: CASSHLGGNTIYF. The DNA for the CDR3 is TGTGCCAGCAGCCATCTTGGAGGAAACACCATATATTTT.